This T cell receptor (beta chain) is drawn from a study of Graves' ophthalmopathy and Graves' hyperthyroidism. As for the study in general: Before any treatment, peripheral blood was taken at the initial diagnosis. Overall study findings and caveats: For separating ophthalmopathy from stable hyperthyroidism, a 13-signature model gave 85% to 90% sensitivity and roughly 83% specificity.

The CDR3 is made up of 12 amino acids. V dropped 5 bases and J dropped 6 bases, with 9 bases sitting between them. The V gene's germline CDR1 is SEHNR and CDR2 FQNEAQ (reference sequence). The sample holds many counts of this clonotype. Its matching antigen is unknown. With a duration under 3 months, ophthalmopathy in the donors showed moderate-to-severe activity, CAS ≥3 and NOSPECS ≥4. Ineligible for inclusion were patients with other autoimmune diseases, uncontrolled infections, pregnancy or lactation. RNA transcripts were the source from which TCR beta CDR3 regions were amplified. In the first round, RT-PCR was carried out with HTBI primers, and a multiplex PCR formed the second round. TCRdb reanalysed the multiplex PCR reads using MiXCR and keeps one entry per CDR3 protein. Of hundreds of thousands of distinct CDR3 sequences in the sample, about two fifths were seen once.

The TCR sequence derives from an adult man with Graves' ophthalmopathy. Sample: peripheral blood. The V and J genes are TRBV7-9 and TRBJ2-3; D is unclear. The CDR3 loop is CASSATLDTQYF. The CDR3 region has the DNA TGTGCCAGCAGCGCCACCCTGGATACGCAGTATTTT. The whole variable domain, filled in from reference TRBV7-9 and TRBJ2-3, reads DTGVSQNPRHKITKRGQNVTFRCDPISEHNRLYWYRQTLGQGPEFLTYFQNEAQLEKSRLLSDRFSAERPKGSFSTLEIQRTEQGDSAMYLCASSATLDTQYFGPGTRLTVL.